This is a list of T cell receptor beta chains from one sample in a study of blood T cell repertoires in COVID-19. Sequencing was performed with immunoSEQ multiplex PCR; in TCRdb, only in-frame clones are kept and a portion is missing. The sample holds 200,000 or so clones; approximately 89% are singletons and the top ten take around 3.7%. Sequenced input: PBMCs or T cells enriched from blood (not recorded which). These receptors all stem from a woman aged 25-40 years who had been exposed to COVID-19. Both conserved end residues are part of each CDR3. A D gene is named only where the DNA matches it firmly. Clone sizes are given selectively: once, few, many, or a class where the clone is expanded.

abundance	v_gene	j_gene	d_gene	CDR3nt	CDR3aa
-	TRBV10-3	TRBJ2-3	TRBD2	TGTGCCATCAGAACGAGCGGGAGGGCGGGAGATACGCAGTATTTT	CAIRTSGRAGDTQYF
-	TRBV5-6	TRBJ2-7	-	TGTGCCAGCAGCTTGATCCAGGGAAGAGCCTACGAGCAGTACTTC	CASSLIQGRAYEQYF
-	TRBV29-1	TRBJ1-1	TRBD1	TGCAGCGTTGAAATTCTGGCAGGGGGAGGTAGCACTGAAGCTTTCTTT	CSVEILAGGGSTEAFF
-	TRBV10-3	TRBJ1-3	-	TGTGGGGCAGAAGCTGGAAACACCATATATTTT	CGAEAGNTIYF
-	TRBV4-1	TRBJ2-7	TRBD2	TGCGCCAGCAGCCATCTCGGACTAGCCCACGAGCAGTACTTC	CASSHLGLAHEQYF
-	TRBV11-2	TRBJ1-1	-	TGTGCCAGCAGCTTAGACGGGATGAACACTGAAGCTTTCTTT	CASSLDGMNTEAFF
-	TRBV27	TRBJ1-6	-	TGTGCCAGCAGTCCGCTCGCTCGGTTACCCCTCCACTTT	CASSPLARLPLHF
-	TRBV5-1	TRBJ1-2	-	TGCGCCAGCAGCACTGGACAGACTCCTAACTATGGCTACACCTTC	CASSTGQTPNYGYTF
once	TRBV23-1	TRBJ2-1	-	TGCGCCAGCAGTCATTTCTGGACAGTATCTTACAATGAGCAGTTCTTC	CASSHFWTVSYNEQFF
-	TRBV24-1	TRBJ2-5	TRBD1	TGTGCCACCAGTAAGACAGGGGGTGAGACCCAGTACTTC	CATSKTGGETQYF
-	TRBV6-5	TRBJ2-6	-	TGTGCCAGCAGTCACAGGGCTGGGGCCAACGTCCTGACTTTC	CASSHRAGANVLTF
-	TRBV30	TRBJ2-3	-	TGTGCCTGGACTCGCGTTGGGGCGGGGATCACAGATACGCAGTATTTT	CAWTRVGAGITDTQYF
-	TRBV4-1	TRBJ2-7	TRBD2	TGCGCCAGCAGCCCATCCGGGACTAGCATCTACGAGCAGTACTTC	CASSPSGTSIYEQYF
-	TRBV4-2	TRBJ1-5	-	TGTGCCAGCAGCCAAATAACAGGAGCGGGACAGCCCCAGCATTTT	CASSQITGAGQPQHF
-	TRBV5-1	TRBJ1-1	TRBD1	TGCGCCAGCAGCCGGGGACAGGGAAACACTGAAGCTTTCTTT	CASSRGQGNTEAFF
-	TRBV11-2	TRBJ2-7	-	TGTGCCAGCGGTGCCGTATCAGGGAGGTTAACCTACGAGCAGTACTTC	CASGAVSGRLTYEQYF
-	TRBV5-5	TRBJ2-7	-	TGTGCCAGCAGCTTGGCTACAGGGTGGGGGCACGAGCAGTACTTC	CASSLATGWGHEQYF
-	TRBV7-2	TRBJ1-2	TRBD1	TGTGCCAGCAGCTCAAGACAGGGATTAAATAAGGGCTACACCTTC	CASSSRQGLNKGYTF
-	TRBV5-1	TRBJ2-1	TRBD2	TGCGCCAGCAGCTTGGTTGAACTAGCGGGAGTTAGGAGTCGGAATGAGCAGTTCTTC	CASSLVELAGVRSRNEQFF
-	TRBV7-2	TRBJ1-2	-	TGTGCCTGTCGGGGGGAAGGCTACACCTTC	CACRGEGYTF
-	TRBV30	TRBJ1-1	-	TGTGCCTGGACCAAAAACACTGAAGCTTTCTTT	CAWTKNTEAFF
-	TRBV28	TRBJ2-3	TRBD2	TGTGCCAGCAGTTTATCTAGCGGGGGACTCACAGATACGCAGTATTTT	CASSLSSGGLTDTQYF
-	TRBV11-2	TRBJ1-1	TRBD1	TGTGCCAGCAGCCTCGTGACAGGGGTCGGTGGGAACACTGAAGCTTTCTTT	CASSLVTGVGGNTEAFF
once	TRBV10-2	TRBJ2-5	TRBD2	TGCGCCAGCAGAGCTAGCGGGAGCGCTCAAGAGACCCAGTACTTC	CASRASGSAQETQYF
-	TRBV7-7	TRBJ2-5	TRBD2	TGTGCCAGCAGCCCCTCTTTAGCGGGAGGGCGTGAGACCCAGTACTTC	CASSPSLAGGRETQYF
once	TRBV27	TRBJ2-7	TRBD2	TGTGCCAGCAGTTGGCGGGAGGGATACGAGCAGTACTTC	CASSWREGYEQYF
many	TRBV19	TRBJ1-5	TRBD1	TGTGCCAGTACGACAGGGCTCAATCAGCCCCAGCATTTT	CASTTGLNQPQHF
-	TRBV11-2	TRBJ1-1	-	TGTGCCAGCAGCTTAGTTCGGGGGAACACTGAAGCTTTCTTT	CASSLVRGNTEAFF
few	TRBV15	TRBJ1-1	-	TGTGCCACCAGCAGAGAGGTGGAGGGCCCGAACACTGAAGCTTTCTTT	CATSREVEGPNTEAFF
-	TRBV12-5	TRBJ2-7	-	TGTGCTAGTGGTTTCACTGGCCGGGGTGGTGGCTTCCGACCTTTCTACGAGCAGTACTTC	CASGFTGRGGGFRPFYEQYF
few	TRBV10-1	TRBJ2-3	TRBD2	TGCGCCAGCAGTGAGGAAGCGGGAGGCGCAGATACGCAGTATTTT	CASSEEAGGADTQYF
-	TRBV6-5	TRBJ2-5	TRBD1	TGTGCCAGCAGTTTAGACAGGGGACAAGAGACCCAGTACTTC	CASSLDRGQETQYF
-	TRBV2	TRBJ1-5	-	TGTGCCAGCAGTGAACAGGCGATCAATCAGCCCCAGCATTTT	CASSEQAINQPQHF
few	TRBV6-5	TRBJ2-1	TRBD2	TGTGCCAGCAGTTACCGTCTAGCGGAAAATGAGCAGTTCTTC	CASSYRLAENEQFF
-	TRBV2	TRBJ2-3	TRBD1	TGTGCCAGCAGTAGGGGGCATAAAGATACGCAGTATTTT	CASSRGHKDTQYF
-	TRBV27	TRBJ2-7	-	TGTGCCACCGAAAAACGCGGGGTCCAAAAAGGCCGACTTTCCTACGAGCAGTACTTC	CATEKRGVQKGRLSYEQYF
-	TRBV7-2	TRBJ2-1	TRBD2	TGTGCCAGCAGCCAAGGACTAGCGCAGTACAATGAGCAGTTCTTC	CASSQGLAQYNEQFF
few	TRBV19	TRBJ2-2	TRBD1	TGTGCCAGTAGTGCCGGACAGGGAAACACCGGGGAGCTGTTTTTT	CASSAGQGNTGELFF
-	TRBV5-1	TRBJ1-2	TRBD1	TGCGCCAGCAGCTCTACCCTCGACAGGGCTAACTATGGCTACACCTTC	CASSSTLDRANYGYTF
-	TRBV5-4	TRBJ2-7	-	TGTGCCAGCAGCTTGAAAGGGCGGGGCGAGCAGTACTTC	CASSLKGRGEQYF
-	TRBV5-6	TRBJ1-2	-	TGTGCCAGCAGCTCAACGACAGGTTACTATGGCTACACCTTC	CASSSTTGYYGYTF
-	TRBV11-3	TRBJ2-5	TRBD2	TGTGCCAGCAGCTTAGGCGGGAGCCCTCAAGAGACCCAGTACTTC	CASSLGGSPQETQYF
-	TRBV11-2	TRBJ2-7	TRBD1	TGTGCCAGCAGCTGGACAGGTTCCTCCTACGAGCAGTACTTC	CASSWTGSSYEQYF
-	TRBV14	TRBJ2-1	TRBD1	TGTGCCAGCAGCCAAGTAATCGGGACAGGGACCTACAATGAGCAGTTCTTC	CASSQVIGTGTYNEQFF
-	TRBV3-1/TRBV3-2	TRBJ2-1	-	TGTGCCAGCAGCCCCAACAGGATCTCCAGTGAGCAGTTCTTC	CASSPNRISSEQFF
-	TRBV2	TRBJ1-2	-	TGTGCCAGCAGTGGATCGGCCCAGGCCTATGGCTACACCTTC	CASSGSAQAYGYTF
-	TRBV11-2	TRBJ2-2	TRBD2	TGTGCCAGCAGCCCCCGGGGACTAGCGGGAGACCTCACCGGGGAGCTGTTTTTT	CASSPRGLAGDLTGELFF
-	TRBV5-1	TRBJ2-2	TRBD2	TGCGCCACCGCCAGGGACTACCTAAACACCGGGGAGCTGTTTTTT	CATARDYLNTGELFF
-	TRBV9	TRBJ2-7	TRBD1	TGTGCCAGCAGCGACGGACAGGGGGCGGAAGAGCAGTACTTC	CASSDGQGAEEQYF
once	TRBV5-1	TRBJ1-6	-	TGCGCCAGCAGAAGCCTATATAATTCACCCCTCCACTTT	CASRSLYNSPLHF
-	TRBV19	TRBJ1-2	-	TGTGCCAGTAGTATTCAACACCCGGGAGGCCTCTTTTATGGCTACACCTTC	CASSIQHPGGLFYGYTF
once	TRBV2	TRBJ1-5	-	TGTGCCAGCAGCGGGACATTCCACAATCAGCCCCAGCATTTT	CASSGTFHNQPQHF
-	TRBV15	TRBJ2-1	TRBD2	TGTGCCACCAGCAGGACTAGCACGAGCTCCTACAATGAGCAGTTCTTC	CATSRTSTSSYNEQFF
-	TRBV24-1	TRBJ2-1	TRBD2	TGTGCCATCGGGACCGGGACTAGCGGGAGGACCTCAGGGGAGCAGTTCTTC	CAIGTGTSGRTSGEQFF